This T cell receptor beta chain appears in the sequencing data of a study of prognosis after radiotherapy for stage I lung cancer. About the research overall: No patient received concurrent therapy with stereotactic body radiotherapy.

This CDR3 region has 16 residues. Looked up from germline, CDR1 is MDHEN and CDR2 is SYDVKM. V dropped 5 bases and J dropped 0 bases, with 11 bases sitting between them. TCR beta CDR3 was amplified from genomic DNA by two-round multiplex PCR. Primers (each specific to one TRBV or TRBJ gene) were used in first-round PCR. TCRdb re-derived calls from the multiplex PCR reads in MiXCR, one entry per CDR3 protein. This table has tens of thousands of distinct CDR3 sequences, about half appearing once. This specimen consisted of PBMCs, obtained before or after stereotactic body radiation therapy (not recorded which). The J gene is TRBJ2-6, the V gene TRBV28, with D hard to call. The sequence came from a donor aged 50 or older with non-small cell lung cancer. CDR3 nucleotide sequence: TGTGCCAGCAGTGTAGACACTGTCTCTGGGGCCAACGTCCTGACTTTC. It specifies CASSVDTVSGANVLTF.